The 24 T cell receptor beta chains below were found in one sample sequenced in a study of cytomegalovirus exposure and HLA in healthy donors. PCR involved 60 Vbeta and 13 Jbeta primers. Profiling relied on immunoSEQ multiplex PCR, and the TCRdb table lists in-frame clones only, not all of them. The sample includes approximately 140,000 clones, around 77% of them seen just once. Sequences were obtained from PBMCs. The source is a woman between 50 and 59 years old in good health and CMV-seronegative.

The chain links TRBV6-5 to TRBJ1-2; TRBD1 is a possible D gene (6 bases). CDR3 length: 15 amino acids. V was trimmed by 9 bases and J by 3 bases, leaving 20 bases between them. From germline, CDR1 is MNHEY and CDR2 SVGAGI. CDR3 region: CASRTMGQGHYGYTF. In DNA form, the CDR3 reads TGTGCCAGTAGGACAATGGGTCAGGGGCACTATGGCTACACCTTC.

This sequence joins TRBV27 and TRBJ1-5, with D maybe TRBD1 (5 bases). CDR3 length: 11 residues. The V gene lost 10 bases and the J gene lost 5 bases, with 9 bases spanning the gap. Germline loops: CDR1 MNHEY, CDR2 SMNVEV (reference sequence). CDR3: CAIGRDQPQHF. Here the CDR3 DNA reads TGTGCCATCGGCAGGGATCAGCCCCAGCATTTT.

This clone was seen only a few times. The CDR3 region is CASSVTGYNEQFF. For the CDR3, the DNA is TGTGCCAGCAGCGTCACAGGATACAATGAGCAGTTCTTC. The chain recombines TRBV2 with TRBJ2-1; tentatively, D is TRBD1 (5 bases). This CDR3 is 13 amino acids long. CDR1 and CDR2 (germline): SNHLY, FYNNEI. With 6 bases removed from V and 4 bases from J, the gap between germline ends came to 10 bases.

This clone showed up just once. V gene TRBV5-5 combines with J gene TRBJ2-3, with D possibly TRBD2 on 6 matching bases. Trimming removed 0 bases from V and 8 bases from J, with 13 bases in between. CDR3 size: 14 residues. CDR1 is SGHKS, CDR2 YYEKEE, per germline (reference sequence). DNA of the CDR3: TGTGCCAGCAGCTTGGATGTTAGCGGACCTACGCAGTATTTT. It is translated as CASSLDVSGPTQYF.

V gene TRBV6-1 combines with J gene TRBJ1-3, with 8 bases fitting TRBD1. The V segment lost 5 bases and the J segment 4 bases; nucleotides outside the gene matches: 7. The length of the CDR3 is 15 residues. CDR1 and CDR2 (germline): MNHNS, SASEGT. This CDR3 reads CASSRTGFIGNTIYF. CDR3 bases: TGTGCCAGCAGTAGGACAGGGTTTATAGGAAACACCATATATTTT.

This rearrangement joins TRBV9 to TRBJ2-5; 8 bases match TRBD2. CDR1 SGDLS and CDR2 YYNGEE come from the germline V gene. The length of the CDR3 is 15 residues. Trimming took 0 bases from V and 3 from J; bases not matched to a gene: 4. The CDR3 loop is CASSVDRGGEETQYF. In DNA, the CDR3 is TGTGCCAGCAGCGTAGACCGGGGGGGCGAAGAGACCCAGTACTTC.

This clone has just one count. The chain joins TRBV28 to TRBJ2-1; D is uncertain. V lost 7 bases and J 0 bases, leaving 19 bases between the germline ends. The CDR3 has 17 residues. In germline, CDR1 is MDHEN, CDR2 SYDVKM. The CDR3 coding sequence is TGTGCCAGCAAAACACCCCAGGCAATGAGCTCCTACAATGAGCAGTTCTTC. It codes for CASKTPQAMSSYNEQFF.

The chain uses TRBV5-1 and TRBJ1-2, with a tentative D call TRBD1 (5 bases). CDR1 is SGHRS, CDR2 YFSETQ, per germline. The CDR3 contains 15 residues. V shed 4 bases and J shed 4 bases, with 17 bases lying between them. CDR3 amino acids: CASSPDGGSFYGYTF. The CDR3 DNA is TGCGCCAGCAGCCCAGATGGGGGGAGCTTCTATGGCTACACCTTC.

V usage is TRBV19 and J usage is TRBJ1-6; D is perhaps TRBD1 (5 bases). Germline V gene lookup returns CDR1 LNHDA and CDR2 SQIVND (reference sequence). This CDR3 has 16 amino acids. V was pared by 4 bases and J by 0 bases, with 10 bases between. The CDR3 spells CASSTGVGSYNSPLHF. CDR3 sequence (DNA): TGTGCCAGTAGTACGGGGGTGGGCTCCTATAATTCACCCCTCCACTTT.

This chain connects TRBV27 to TRBJ2-2, with 9 positions matching TRBD2. The V and J ends lost 5 bases and 6 bases, in that order; junction bases with no gene match: 13. This CDR3 comprises 17 residues. Germline assignment: CDR1 MNHEY and CDR2 SMNVEV (reference sequence). CDR3 sequence reads: CASSPLSAGGPSGELFF. The CDR3 nucleotides are TGTGCCAGCAGTCCCCTGAGCGCGGGGGGGCCTTCCGGGGAGCTGTTTTTT.

The chain joins TRBV7-9 to TRBJ1-1; D possibly corresponds to TRBD1 (6 bases). Per the germline V gene, CDR1 is SEHNR and CDR2 is FQNEAQ (reference sequence). The germline V and J ends were trimmed by 2 bases and 4 bases, with 14 bases remaining between them. The CDR3 is 15 residues long. CDR3 residues: CASSLPGTPVTEAFF. CDR3 bases: TGTGCCAGCAGCTTACCCGGGACACCGGTCACTGAAGCTTTCTTT.

The gene calls are TRBV7-2 and TRBJ1-1, with D possibly being TRBD1 (6 bases). Looked up from germline, CDR1 is SGHTA and CDR2 is FQGNSA. This CDR3 spans 15 amino acids. The V end was cut by 1 base, the J end by 3 bases, with 12 bases between. The CDR3 here is CASSLVARGYTEAFF. In DNA, the CDR3 is TGTGCCAGCAGCTTAGTGGCTAGGGGGTACACTGAAGCTTTCTTT.

In regard to this clone: Other nucleotide sequences in the sample specify the same CDR3. The chain employs TRBV9 and TRBJ2-2, with a weak D call TRBD2 (5 bases). This CDR3 region has 15 residues. V was clipped by 0 bases and J by 2 bases, with 8 bases between them. CDR1 and CDR2 (germline): SGDLS, YYNGEE. The CDR3 sequence is CASSVAGRNTGELFF. The CDR3 DNA follows: TGTGCCAGCAGCGTAGCTGGGAGAAACACCGGGGAGCTGTTTTTT.

V usage is TRBV7-6 and J usage is TRBJ2-5; tentatively, D is TRBD2 (6 bases). The germline V gene encodes CDR1 SGHVS and CDR2 FNYEAQ. The CDR3 has 17 amino acids. V was clipped by 5 bases and J by 7 bases, with 26 bases between them. CDR3 region: CASSHIHSGAAEATQYF. The CDR3 region has the DNA TGTGCCAGCAGCCACATCCATAGCGGAGCCGCGGAGGCGACCCAGTACTTC. Variable domain in full (rest from reference TRBV7-6 and TRBJ2-5): GAGVSQSPRYKVTKRGQDVALRCDPISGHVSLYWYRQALGQGPEFLTYFNYEAQQDKSGLPNDRFSAERPEGSISTLTIQRTEQRDSAMYRCASSHIHSGAAEATQYFGPGTRLLVL.

CDR3 amino acids: CASSETGGSSYEQYF. CDR3 nucleotides: TGTGCCAGCAGTGAAACTGGCGGAAGCTCCTACGAGCAGTACTTC. The chain combines TRBV2 with TRBJ2-7; D is unclear. Per the germline V gene, CDR1 is SNHLY and CDR2 is FYNNEI. V was shortened by 2 bases and J by 0 bases, with 11 bases between the two germline ends. This CDR3 has 15 amino acids.

The sample holds a few counts of this clone. V is TRBV4-2 and J is TRBJ1-1; no clear D gene. Trimming left V 0 bases short and J 11 bases short, with 19 bases between. This CDR3 has 15 residues. The V gene's germline CDR1 is LGHNA and CDR2 YNFKEQ. In nucleotides, the CDR3 is TGTGCCAGCAGCCAAGATTCTGAACGGTCGGGGAAGGCTTTCTTT. This gives the protein CASSQDSERSGKAFF.

V usage is TRBV29-1 and J usage is TRBJ2-3; TRBD1 matches 8 bases. The CDR3 covers 13 residues. Germline V gene data show CDR1 as SQVTM and CDR2 as ANQGSEA. J lost 6 bases, V lost 4 bases, and 6 bases had no gene match. CDR3 nucleotides: TGCAGCGTTGGCAGGGGGCTTAGGGATACGCAGTATTTT. Its translation: CSVGRGLRDTQYF.

V and J are TRBV28 and TRBJ2-7; 8 bases match TRBD2. CDR1 is MDHEN and CDR2 is SYDVKM in the germline V gene. V was pared by 5 bases and J by 0 bases, with 6 bases of the junction left unmatched. The CDR3 covers 15 residues. The CDR3 sequence is CASSDPSGGSYEQYF. The CDR3 DNA follows: TGTGCCAGCAGTGACCCGAGCGGGGGCTCCTACGAGCAGTACTTC.

The CDR3 sequence is CASSVEPGQGFKTQYF. The CDR3 DNA follows: TGTGCCAGCAGCGTTGAGCCGGGACAGGGGTTTAAGACCCAGTACTTC. The V and J genes are TRBV5-4 and TRBJ2-5; 10 bases match TRBD1. Germline lookup yields CDR1 SGHNT and CDR2 YYREEE (reference sequence). The CDR3 has 16 residues. J gave up 6 bases and V 4 bases, and 12 bases lay outside the gene matches. Drawing the rest from reference TRBV5-4 and TRBJ2-5, the complete variable domain is ETGVTQSPTHLIKTRGQQVTLRCSSQSGHNTVSWYQQALGQGPQFIFQYYREEENGRGNFPPRFSGLQFPNYSSELNVNALELDDSALYLCASSVEPGQGFKTQYFGPGTRLLVL.

CDR3 sequence reads: CASSQQATLNEKLFF. Here the CDR3 DNA reads TGCGCCAGCAGCCAGCAGGCCACCCTAAATGAAAAACTGTTTTTT. The V call is TRBV4-3, the J call TRBJ1-4; D is uncertain. From germline, CDR1 is LGHNA and CDR2 YSLEER. The CDR3 runs 15 residues. Trimming shortened V by 3 bases and J by 5 bases, and 13 bases separated the two germline ends.

The chain has TRBV5-1 and TRBJ1-5, with 8 bases aligning to TRBD1. Trimming took 4 bases from V and 4 from J; bases not matched to a gene: 7. The CDR3 sequence is 15 residues long. The germline V gene encodes CDR1 SGHRS and CDR2 YFSETQ. The CDR3 reads CASSMTGTGNQPQHF. CDR3 nucleotide sequence: TGCGCCAGCAGCATGACCGGGACAGGTAATCAGCCCCAGCATTTT.

This clone was found a few times. The CDR3 nucleotides are TGTGCCAGAAGCTTTCTGAGGCGCGGGAGGGGGTTCCTCTATAATTCACCCCTCCACTTT. As protein: CARSFLRRGRGFLYNSPLHF. The genes are TRBV7-5 and TRBJ1-6. TRBV7-5 is shown as a pseudogene. The CDR3 totals 20 residues.

This clone was observed a few times. CDR3 loop: CASSWRPGEPSGANVLTF. As DNA, the CDR3 is TGTGCCAGCAGCTGGAGGCCAGGGGAGCCATCTGGGGCCAACGTCCTGACTTTC. The chain has TRBV7-8 and TRBJ2-6; D may be TRBD1 (6 bases). Trimming stripped 4 bases from V and 1 base from J, with 17 bases between. CDR1 and CDR2 from the germline V gene are SGHVS and FQNEAQ. The CDR3 extends over 18 amino acids.

In DNA, the CDR3 is TGTGCCAGCAGTTCGGGACAGCAATTTAACTATGGCTACACCTTC. Protein sequence: CASSSGQQFNYGYTF. This chain joins TRBV6-5 and TRBJ1-2, with 7 bases aligning to TRBD1. The length of the CDR3 is 15 residues. Germline CDR1 is MNHEY and CDR2 is SVGAGI. Trimming took 4 bases from V and 1 from J; bases not matched to a gene: 6.